These 2 T cell receptor beta chains were sequenced from one sample in a study of CD4 T cells in relation to SARS-CoV-2 and coronaviruses (dated by TCRdb to the early 2020s). Preparation of the library involved the immunoSEQ multiplex PCR assay. Imported from immuneACCESS, the table was reduced by TCRdb to in-frame sequences with V and J called. These copies leave out some clones; in studies compared against another copy, an unresolved V gene accounts for under half, and the cause of the remainder is not known. This sample is represented by 30,000 to 45,000 clones; 77% of them were singletons. The top ten hold 2.5% to 3.5% of the sample. No cognate antigen is known for these TCRs. The sequenced material came from memory CD4+ T cells from PBMCs, cultured in vitro. The cell subset or site tag for this specimen amounts to: memory (non-naive) CD4+ T cells. The receptors come from an adult with COVID-19.

The rearrangement uses TRBV7-2 and TRBJ1-5, with a tentative D call TRBD1 (6 bases). The CDR3 is made up of 13 amino acids. Germline CDR1 SGHTA, CDR2 FQGNSA. Trimming removed 4 bases from V and 7 bases from J, with 11 bases in between. The chain's CDR3 is CASSSQQGQPQHF. Written as DNA, the CDR3 is TGTGCCAGCAGCTCCCAACAGGGACAGCCCCAGCATTTT.

This chain joins TRBV13 and TRBJ2-1; TRBD2 aligns across 10 bases. The CDR3 has 19 amino acids. Germline V gene lookup returns CDR1 PRHDT and CDR2 FYEKMQ (reference sequence). V gave up 5 bases and J gave up 9 bases; unmatched junction bases: 22. The CDR3 nucleotides are TGTGCCAGCAGCCCTATAGGCGGGGCCCATGGGCTAGCGGGAGTTGAGCAGTTCTTC. Its translation: CASSPIGGAHGLAGVEQFF.